The 21 T cell receptor beta chains given below trace back to one sample, sequenced in a study of early stage breast cancer tumors. Libraries were prepared by immunoSEQ multiplex PCR; TCRdb keeps only in-frame clonotypes and omits some of them. Of more than 55,000 clones listed, 65% to 85% are singletons. The sample comprised blood. The receptor source for this set is a person aged 40 to 50 with breast cancer.

This clone occurred once. The chain recombines TRBV5-1 with TRBJ2-2, with 12 bases lining up with TRBD2. Unmatched junction bases numbered 5, after V lost 5 bases and J lost 3 bases. CDR3 length equals 16 residues. CDR1 is SGHRS and CDR2 is YFSETQ in the germline V gene. CDR3 sequence reads: CASRSLAGGDTGELFF. CDR3 DNA: TGCGCCAGCAGAAGTCTAGCGGGAGGGGACACCGGGGAGCTGTTTTTT.

This chain joins TRBV19 and TRBJ2-1; tentative D call: TRBD2 (5 bases). Trimming removed 5 bases at V and 7 bases at J, with 21 bases between. CDR3 length equals 16 residues. Germline CDR1 LNHDA, CDR2 SQIVND (reference sequence). The CDR3 loop reads CASSDIGEFNRNEQFF. The CDR3, as DNA: TGTGCCAGTAGTGACATTGGGGAGTTTAATAGGAATGAGCAGTTCTTC. Full variable domain (remainder filled in from reference TRBV19 and TRBJ2-1): DGGITQSPKYLFRKEGQNVTLSCEQNLNHDAMYWYRQDPGQGLRLIYYSQIVNDFQKGDIAEGYSVSREKKESFPLTVTSAQKNPTAFYLCASSDIGEFNRNEQFFGPGTRLTVL.

The rearrangement joins TRBV4-1 to TRBJ2-7, with D hard to call. V lost 0 bases, J lost 0 bases, and 15 bases lay in between. In germline, CDR1 is MGHRA, CDR2 YSYEKL. CDR3 length: 17 residues. CDR3: CASSQETASLYSYEQYF. The CDR3 coding sequence is TGCGCCAGCAGCCAAGAAACTGCCTCTTTGTACTCCTACGAGCAGTACTTC.

A few counts support this clone. CDR3 loop: CASSSGQIGTDTQYF. For the CDR3, the DNA is TGTGCCAGCAGCTCGGGACAGATTGGCACAGATACGCAGTATTTT. The chain carries TRBV9 and TRBJ2-3, with TRBD1 matching over 7 bases. The junction had 6 bases not matched to a gene; V was cut back by 4 bases and J by 1 base. Germline CDR1 SGDLS, CDR2 YYNGEE. The CDR3 extends over 15 amino acids.

V is TRBV7-3 and J is TRBJ2-1; TRBD2 matches at 12 bases. Unmatched junction bases numbered 0, after V lost 2 bases and J lost 7 bases. CDR3 length: 14 residues. Germline lookup yields CDR1 SGHTA and CDR2 FQGTGA. Written as DNA, the CDR3 is TGTGCCAGCAGCTTAGGGACTAGCGGGAATGAGCAGTTCTTC. Its translation is CASSLGTSGNEQFF. Supplemented by reference TRBV7-3 and TRBJ2-1, the full variable domain reads GAGVSQTPSNKVTEKGKYVELRCDPISGHTALYWYRQSLGQGPEFLIYFQGTGAADDSGLPNDRFFAVRPEGSVSTLKIQRTERGDSAVYLCASSLGTSGNEQFFGPGTRLTVL.

In this sample, this clone turned up once. The rearrangement uses TRBV6-1 and TRBJ2-7, with a tentative D call TRBD2 (5 bases). Germline CDR1 and CDR2: MNHNS and SASEGT. V was pared by 1 base and J by 3 bases, with 10 bases between. There are 14 residues in the CDR3. CDR3 sequence: CASSEGGVFYEQYF. Here the CDR3 DNA reads TGTGCCAGCAGTGAAGGGGGAGTGTTCTACGAGCAGTACTTC.

The chain joins TRBV6-1 to TRBJ2-3; a weak D match, TRBD2 (6 bases). The CDR3 sequence is 14 residues long. V was clipped by 8 bases and J by 5 bases, with 17 bases between them. Germline assignment: CDR1 MNHNS and CDR2 SASEGT. Here the CDR3 reads CASRDSLFIDTQYF. The CDR3 coding sequence is TGTGCCAGCCGGGACTCGCTTTTTATAGATACGCAGTATTTT.

The chain couples TRBV7-3 to TRBJ2-7; TRBD2 aligns across 10 bases. V lost 5 bases, J lost 3 bases, and 4 bases stayed unmatched. The CDR3 is made up of 14 amino acids. Germline V lookup: CDR1 SGHTA, CDR2 FQGTGA. The CDR3, as DNA: TGTGCCAGCAGCCTCTCTAGCGGGAGCTACGAGCAGTACTTC. Translating gives CASSLSSGSYEQYF.

The chain links TRBV6-6 to TRBJ2-7, with 11 nucleotides matching TRBD2. Per the germline V gene, CDR1 is MNHNY and CDR2 is SVGAGI (reference sequence). CDR3 length: 16 residues. V gave up 4 bases and J gave up 0 bases; unmatched junction bases: 5. CDR3 nucleotide sequence: TGTGCCAGCAGTTCCCCGACTAGCGGGAACTCCTACGAGCAGTACTTC. The encoded protein is CASSSPTSGNSYEQYF.

This clone was seen more than once but under ten times. The chain carries TRBV4-1 and TRBJ1-5, with D maybe TRBD1 (5 bases). Trimming stripped 5 bases from V and 3 bases from J, with 8 bases between. The CDR3 length is 13 residues. Germline-derived CDR1 and CDR2 are MGHRA and YSYEKL. As DNA, the CDR3 is TGCGCCAGCAGCTCGGGACTCAATCAGCCCCAGCATTTT. It is translated as CASSSGLNQPQHF.

This chain joins TRBV30 and TRBJ1-1; possibly TRBD1 for D (5 bases). Between the trimmed V and J ends, which lost 2 bases and 7 bases, there was a span of 11 bases. The germline gives CDR1 GTSNPN, CDR2 SVGIG (reference sequence). This CDR3 comprises 12 residues. CDR3: CAWSIQGLEAFF. The CDR3 DNA follows: TGTGCCTGGAGTATCCAGGGACTTGAAGCTTTCTTT.

The V call is TRBV5-1, the J call TRBJ2-2, with D uncertain. The CDR3 spans 14 residues. The V and J ends lost 0 bases and 6 bases respectively, with 9 bases between them. Looked up from germline, CDR1 is SGHRS and CDR2 is YFSETQ. Here the CDR3 reads CASSLVLDSGELFF. CDR3 sequence (DNA): TGCGCCAGCAGCTTGGTTCTTGATTCCGGGGAGCTGTTTTTT.

This chain joins TRBV11-2 and TRBJ2-3, with TRBD2 identical over 16 bases. V trimming: 4 bases; J trimming: 5 bases; junction bases outside the gene matches: 6. The CDR3 consists of 17 residues. Germline V gene data show CDR1 as SGHAT and CDR2 as FQNNGV. In nucleotides, the CDR3 is TGTGCCAGCAGCTCGGGACTAGCGGGAGGGCCGGGAGATACGCAGTATTTT. This translates into CASSSGLAGGPGDTQYF.

The chain joins TRBV28 to TRBJ2-7; D is possibly TRBD1 (5 bases). V lost 1 base and J lost 6, with 7 bases in between. Germline V gives CDR1 MDHEN, CDR2 SYDVKM. The CDR3 runs 12 residues. CDR3 nucleotides: TGTGCCAGCAGTTTATCAGGGCGCGAGCAGTACTTC. This translates into CASSLSGREQYF.

The V gene is TRBV15, the J gene TRBJ1-5; D call uncertain. The V end lost 1 base, the J end lost 0 bases, and 19 bases lay between the germline ends. The length of the CDR3 is 19 residues. Germline V CDR1 and CDR2: LNHNV, YYDKDF (reference sequence). CDR3 DNA: TGTGCCACCAGCAGAGGGGGTGGGCAAAGCCATTATAGCAATCAGCCCCAGCATTTT. It yields the protein CATSRGGGQSHYSNQPQHF.

The chain combines TRBV30 with TRBJ1-1, with 7 bases fitting TRBD1. CDR3 length: 14 amino acids. With 0 bases clipped from V and 1 base from J, the junction kept 2 bases outside the gene matches. Germline V gives CDR1 GTSNPN, CDR2 SVGIG (reference sequence). CDR3 amino acids: CAWSVEGANTEAFF. CDR3 sequence (DNA): TGTGCCTGGAGTGTCGAGGGGGCGAACACTGAAGCTTTCTTT.

The CDR3 is CASSPTGNTQYF. The CDR3 region has the DNA TGTGCCAGCAGCCCTACAGGAAATACGCAGTATTTT. This chain connects TRBV5-6 to TRBJ2-3, with D possibly being TRBD1 (5 bases). Trimming took 4 bases from V and 7 from J, leaving 10 bases between them. CDR1 SGHDT and CDR2 YYEEEE come from the germline V gene. The CDR3 totals 12 residues.

V is TRBV15 and J is TRBJ2-5, with 9 bases lining up with TRBD1. Trimming cost V 3 bases and J 4 bases; bases outside gene matches: 9. The germline V gene encodes CDR1 LNHNV and CDR2 YYDKDF (reference sequence). CDR3 length equals 16 residues. The CDR3 DNA reads TGTGCCACCAGCAGGGACAGGGGTCGAGGGGCAGAGACCCAGTACTTC. This codes for CATSRDRGRGAETQYF.

The chain has TRBV27 and TRBJ2-5, with a weak D call TRBD1 (6 bases). Germline V gene lookup returns CDR1 MNHEY and CDR2 SMNVEV (reference sequence). With 6 bases removed from V and 3 bases from J, the gap between germline ends came to 11 bases. This CDR3 region has 13 residues. The CDR3 spells CASRPPGEETQYF. CDR3 nucleotide sequence: TGTGCCAGCAGACCCCCAGGGGAAGAGACCCAGTACTTC.

The chain joins TRBV2 to TRBJ1-5, with D tentatively TRBD1 (6 bases). CDR3 size: 12 residues. CDR1 SNHLY and CDR2 FYNNEI come from the germline V gene. The V and J ends lost 6 bases and 4 bases respectively, with 7 bases between them. CDR3 DNA: TGTGCCAGCAGGGACAGTAATCAGCCCCAGCATTTT. It codes for CASRDSNQPQHF.

The chain couples TRBV28 to TRBJ2-5; D gene uncertain. This CDR3 region has 13 residues. The V and J ends lost 0 bases and 5 bases respectively, with 7 bases between them. Germline V lookup: CDR1 MDHEN, CDR2 SYDVKM. The CDR3 bases are TGTGCCAGCAGTTTATGGCTCTCCGAGACCCAGTACTTC. Its protein is CASSLWLSETQYF.